These 23 T cell receptor beta chains share one sample of origin, sequenced in a study of T cells in Graves' hyperthyroidism and ophthalmopathy. Amplified regions were TCR beta CDR3 sequences from RNA transcripts. A first-round RT-PCR of the TCR CDR3 used the HTBI primer set. TCRdb reanalysed the multiplex PCR reads using MiXCR and keeps one entry per CDR3 protein. This table holds about 570,000 distinct CDR3 sequences, about half found once. Sequencing used peripheral blood or thyroid tissue (not recorded which). The receptors come from an adult woman with Graves' disease, either hyperthyroidism or ophthalmopathy (not recorded which).

The chain joins TRBV13 to TRBJ2-6; D is perhaps TRBD1 or TRBD2 (5 bases each). Trimming stripped 5 bases from V and 4 bases from J, with 9 bases between. The CDR3 totals 14 residues. Germline V CDR1 and CDR2: PRHDT, FYEKMQ (reference sequence). The CDR3 reads CASSVGTGANVLTF. DNA for the CDR3: TGTGCCAGCAGCGTCGGGACCGGGGCCAACGTCCTGACTTTC. The entire variable domain, with the rest obtained from reference TRBV13 and TRBJ2-6, is as follows: AAGVIQSPRHLIKEKRETATLKCYPIPRHDTVYWYQQGPGQDPQFLISFYEKMQSDKGSIPDRFSAQQFSDYHSELNMSSLELGDSALYFCASSVGTGANVLTFGAGSRLTVL.

This clonotype was seen at least ten times. The rearrangement uses TRBV24-1 and TRBJ2-3; 8 bases map to TRBD2. Germline lookup yields CDR1 KGHDR and CDR2 SFDVKD. The V and J ends lost 10 bases and 6 bases, in that order; junction bases with no gene match: 8. The CDR3 has 13 amino acids. CDR3 residues: CATKAGVLDTQYF. The CDR3 DNA sequence: TGTGCCACAAAAGCGGGAGTACTGGATACGCAGTATTTT.

This clonotype was observed at least ten times. The V call is TRBV12-3 or TRBV12-4, the J call TRBJ2-5, with 12 bases that match TRBD2. Trimming took 4 bases from V and 5 from J; bases not matched to a gene: 8. The CDR3 loop spans 16 amino acids. The CDR3 loop reads CASSSLTSGSRETQYF. The CDR3 nucleotides are TGTGCCAGCAGTTCTTTGACTAGCGGGAGTCGGGAGACCCAGTACTTC.

This clonotype was detected many times. Being one base from a much bigger clone, this may be a read error. The chain joins TRBV28 to TRBJ2-7; no definite D call. V lost 6 bases and J lost 5, with 5 bases in between. The germline gives CDR1 MDHEN, CDR2 SYDVKM. The CDR3 loop spans 10 amino acids. CDR3 nucleotide sequence: TGTGCCAGCAGCTCAGACGAGCAGTACTTC. Translating it yields CASSSDEQYF.

This clonotype was seen a handful of times. V usage is TRBV29-1 and J usage is TRBJ1-2, with 11 bases lining up with TRBD1. V gave up 5 bases and J gave up 11 bases; unmatched junction bases: 4. The CDR3 consists of 11 residues. CDR1 and CDR2 from the germline V gene are SQVTM and ANQGSEA. The CDR3: CSVSGTGGYTF. DNA of the CDR3: TGCAGCGTTTCAGGGACAGGGGGTTACACCTTC.

The chain links TRBV5-4 to TRBJ2-3; 8 nucleotides line up with TRBD2. The CDR3 has 15 residues. Germline lookup yields CDR1 SGHNT and CDR2 YYREEE (reference sequence). After removal of 0 bases from V and 4 bases from J, the junction contained 4 bases not matched to a gene. The DNA for the CDR3 is TGTGCCAGCAGCTTGGCGACTAGCGTATCAGATACGCAGTATTTT. Protein product: CASSLATSVSDTQYF.

The V call is TRBV2, the J call TRBJ1-5, with 11 bases aligning to TRBD1. Germline CDR1 and CDR2: SNHLY and FYNNEI. Trimming removed 4 bases from V and 8 bases from J; junction bases left unmatched: 7. The CDR3 runs to 15 residues. Here the CDR3 DNA reads TGTGCCAGCAGTGCTAGGGGACAGGGGGGTGAGCCCCAGCATTTT. Protein product: CASSARGQGGEPQHF.

This clonotype was seen many times. This chain uses TRBV5-1 with TRBJ2-2; D is unresolved. Germline-derived CDR1 and CDR2 are SGHRS and YFSETQ. CDR3 length equals 12 residues. V was cut by 1 base and J by 7 bases, with 5 bases left in between. The CDR3: CASSLSDGELFF. For the CDR3, the DNA is TGCGCCAGCAGCTTGAGCGACGGGGAGCTGTTTTTT.

The V call is TRBV7-9, the J call TRBJ1-4; possible D gene TRBD1, 5 bases. Germline V gene lookup returns CDR1 SEHNR and CDR2 FQNEAQ (reference sequence). Trimming left V 5 bases short and J 8 bases short, with 15 bases between. This CDR3 comprises 14 residues. CDR3 region: CASSQWGIGEKLFF. In DNA, the CDR3 is TGTGCCAGCAGCCAATGGGGGATAGGCGAAAAACTGTTTTTT.

This clonotype was seen ten or more times. This chain links TRBV10-3 with TRBJ1-1; D possibly corresponds to TRBD1 (6 bases). CDR1 is ENHRY, CDR2 SYGVKD, per germline. The CDR3 runs to 13 residues. This chain's CDR3 is CASMDSVNDKAFF. The CDR3 coding sequence is TGTGCTTCAATGGACAGCGTAAACGACAAAGCTTTCTTT.

The table lists this clonotype with many counts. The chain carries TRBV5-8 and TRBJ1-1; D might be TRBD1 (5 bases). Germline V gene sequence: CDR1 SGHTS, CDR2 YDEGEE. Trimming took 3 bases from V and 6 from J, leaving 12 bases between them. The CDR3 covers 13 residues. The CDR3 sequence: CASSSRGDAEAFF. In DNA, the CDR3 is TGTGCCAGCAGCTCCCGGGGGGACGCTGAAGCTTTCTTT.

The chain uses TRBV15 and TRBJ1-6, with TRBD1 matching 7 bases. CDR1 and CDR2 (germline): LNHNV, YYDKDF (reference sequence). The CDR3 has 14 residues. V dropped 4 bases and J dropped 7; count of bases not matched to a gene: 4. The CDR3 region is CATSTGTANSPLHF. The CDR3, as DNA: TGTGCCACCAGCACCGGGACAGCGAATTCACCCCTCCACTTT.

This clonotype was observed many times. The chain joins TRBV2 to TRBJ2-7; D gene uncertain. V lost 4 bases and J 0 bases, leaving 10 bases between the germline ends. There are 14 residues in the CDR3. Germline lookup yields CDR1 SNHLY and CDR2 FYNNEI. CDR3 bases: TGTGCCAGCAGTGGTAGGACGGTCTCCTACGAGCAGTACTTC. This gives the protein CASSGRTVSYEQYF.

This clonotype was found a few times. The gene calls are TRBV29-1 and TRBJ1-2, with D possibly being TRBD1 (5 bases). Germline assignment: CDR1 SQVTM and CDR2 ANQGSEA. The CDR3 loop spans 13 amino acids. V dropped 5 bases and J dropped 0 bases, with 10 bases sitting between them. CDR3 sequence reads: CSVRDRANYGYTF. DNA of the CDR3: TGCAGCGTTAGGGACCGAGCTAACTATGGCTACACCTTC. The full variable domain, in which reference TRBV29-1 and TRBJ1-2 provide the parts outside the CDR3, is SAVISQKPSRDICQRGTSLTIQCQVDSQVTMMFWYRQQPGQSLTLIATANQGSEATYESGFVIDKFPISRPNLTFSTLTVSNMSPEDSSIYLCSVRDRANYGYTFGSGTRLTVV.

This clonotype has just one count. V gene TRBV7-2 combines with J gene TRBJ1-1; D is unclear. The CDR3 loop spans 13 amino acids. V lost 8 bases to trimming and J lost 7 bases, with 17 bases between them. The V gene's germline CDR1 is SGHTA and CDR2 FQGNSA. CDR3 sequence: CASCPDGRLEAFF. As DNA, the CDR3 is TGTGCCAGCTGTCCCGACGGTCGCCTTGAAGCTTTCTTT.

This clonotype was seen a handful of times. The chain couples TRBV28 to TRBJ2-7; TRBD2 aligns across 11 bases. The CDR3 length is 16 residues. Germline CDR1 and CDR2: MDHEN and SYDVKM. The V and J ends lost 7 bases and 0 bases, in that order; junction bases with no gene match: 8. CDR3 protein: CASTPVGTSGSYEQYF. For the CDR3, the DNA is TGTGCCAGCACCCCTGTTGGGACTAGCGGCTCCTACGAGCAGTACTTC.

There are many counts of this clonotype. The chain carries TRBV7-8 and TRBJ2-5; D unclear. Trimming took 5 bases from V and 5 from J, leaving 12 bases between them. The CDR3 contains 13 residues. From germline, CDR1 is SGHVS and CDR2 FQNEAQ. The CDR3 nucleotides are TGTGCCAGCAGCCCCATCGGTTGGGAGACCCAGTACTTC. Encoded protein: CASSPIGWETQYF.

This clonotype was found many times. V gene TRBV11-1 combines with J gene TRBJ2-6; maybe TRBD1 (5 bases). From germline, CDR1 is SGHAT and CDR2 FQDESV (reference sequence). This CDR3 has 16 residues. Between the trimmed V and J ends, which lost 2 bases and 2 bases, there was a span of 10 bases. CDR3 loop: CASSLTRVAGANVLTF. In DNA form, the CDR3 reads TGTGCCAGCAGCTTAACCAGGGTAGCTGGGGCCAACGTCCTGACTTTC.

The V call is TRBV7-2, the J call TRBJ1-6; 7 nucleotides align to TRBD1. Unmatched junction bases numbered 9, after V lost 5 bases and J lost 14 bases. From germline, CDR1 is SGHTA and CDR2 FQGNSA. The CDR3 covers 13 residues. CDR3 loop: CASSRRQGASLHF. The CDR3 coding sequence is TGTGCCAGCAGCCGCAGACAGGGAGCCTCCCTCCACTTT.

This clonotype was recorded a few times. The chain links TRBV30 to TRBJ1-3, with D uncertain. CDR1 and CDR2 from the germline V gene are GTSNPN and SVGIG (reference sequence). With 4 bases removed from V and 5 bases from J, the gap between germline ends came to 12 bases. CDR3 length: 13 residues. CDR3: CAWNAKDRNTIYF. CDR3 DNA: TGTGCCTGGAATGCGAAGGATCGAAACACCATATATTTT.

This clonotype was counted once. The V and J genes are TRBV20-1 and TRBJ1-2; TRBD1 is a possible D gene (5 bases). Germline values: CDR1 DFQATT, CDR2 SNEGSKA (reference sequence). This CDR3 is 8 amino acids long. CDR3 sequence (DNA): TGCAGCGGGGGACGCCACACCTTC. Translating it yields CSGGRHTF.

This clonotype was picked up many times. The chain combines TRBV7-8 with TRBJ2-5; TRBD1 agrees at 11 bases. Germline V lookup: CDR1 SGHVS, CDR2 FQNEAQ. There are 15 residues in the CDR3. Losses at the gene ends were 6 bases for V and 2 bases for J; bases not matched to a gene: 5. CDR3 in amino acids: CASSQGTGGQETQYF. The CDR3 DNA reads TGTGCCAGCAGTCAGGGGACAGGGGGACAAGAGACCCAGTACTTC.

V gene TRBV7-6 combines with J gene TRBJ1-3; D is unresolved. The CDR3 spans 13 residues. Germline values: CDR1 SGHVS, CDR2 FNYEAQ. The V and J ends lost 3 bases and 6 bases respectively, with 9 bases between them. The CDR3 reads CASSFISQNTIYF. The CDR3 DNA reads TGTGCCAGCAGCTTCATCAGTCAAAACACCATATATTTT.